A selection of T cell receptor beta chains follows, all from one sample in a study of T cell repertoires in cytomegalovirus infection. MiXCR, run by TCRdb on the reads, gives a single entry per CDR3 protein. The sample consists of some 480,000 distinct CDR3 sequences, roughly 34% of them appearing once. These receptors have no identified antigens. The sequenced sample was cultured PBMCs, obtained from culture after CMV antigen stimulation. The receptors shown here come from a human donor in good health (CMV status not recorded). Some clones in this sample may be carry-over from other donors' samples. Each CDR3 is given with its conserved first and last residue. D genes are given only for firm matches. Where a row states a size, it is once, few, many or the class of an expanded clone; other rows omit it.

V gene: TRBV11-2
D gene: .
clone size: .
J gene: TRBJ2-1
CDR3 DNA: TGTGCCAGCAGCCCAGAGGGGGTTACAGATGAGCAGTTCTTC
CDR3 protein: CASSPEGVTDEQFF

V gene: TRBV6-2/TRBV6-3
D gene: .
clone size: .
J gene: TRBJ1-1
CDR3 DNA: TGTGCCAGCAGTTTAGTGGCAGAGTCGAACACTGAAGCTTTCTTT
CDR3 protein: CASSLVAESNTEAFF

V gene: TRBV6-2/TRBV6-3
D gene: .
clone size: .
J gene: TRBJ1-5
CDR3 DNA: TGTGCCAGCAGTTCTGACAGGCCCAGTCAGCCCCACCATTTT
CDR3 protein: CASSSDRPSQPHHF

V gene: TRBV6-1
D gene: TRBD1
clone size: few
J gene: TRBJ1-6
CDR3 DNA: TGTGCCAGCACCAGACAGGGCTCAGCCAGCTCCTATAATTCACCCCTCCACTTT
CDR3 protein: CASTRQGSASSYNSPLHF

V gene: TRBV6-2/TRBV6-3
D gene: .
clone size: .
J gene: TRBJ1-2
CDR3 DNA: TGTGCCAGCAGTTACTCGAGTCCTGGCTATGGCTACACCTTC
CDR3 protein: CASSYSSPGYGYTF

V gene: TRBV7-3
D gene: .
clone size: few
J gene: TRBJ2-5
CDR3 DNA: TGTGCCAGCAGCCTCATGCCGGGGTCCGGGGAGACCCAGTACTTC
CDR3 protein: CASSLMPGSGETQYF

V gene: TRBV5-4
D gene: TRBD2
clone size: .
J gene: TRBJ2-4
CDR3 DNA: TGTGCCAGCAGCTTGCCGGGACTAGCGGGGGAAAACATTCAGTACTTC
CDR3 protein: CASSLPGLAGENIQYF

V gene: TRBV20-1
D gene: TRBD2
clone size: .
J gene: TRBJ2-3
CDR3 DNA: TGCAGTGCTAGTTTTAGCGGGAACACAGATACGCAGTATTTT
CDR3 protein: CSASFSGNTDTQYF

V gene: TRBV7-2
D gene: .
clone size: few
J gene: TRBJ2-7
CDR3 DNA: TGTGCCAGCAGCTCCCGGCCGTCCTACGAGCAGTACTTC
CDR3 protein: CASSSRPSYEQYF

V gene: TRBV11-2
D gene: TRBD2
clone size: .
J gene: TRBJ2-5
CDR3 DNA: TGTGCCAGCAGCTTATCCCTAGCGGGTCCTGGGGAGACCCAGTACTTC
CDR3 protein: CASSLSLAGPGETQYF

V gene: TRBV6-2/TRBV6-3
D gene: .
clone size: .
J gene: TRBJ2-7
CDR3 DNA: TGTGCCAGCAGTCCCTGGACGGCCAAGGGTGGCTACGAGCAGTACTTC
CDR3 protein: CASSPWTAKGGYEQYF

V gene: TRBV7-6
D gene: TRBD1
clone size: .
J gene: TRBJ1-1
CDR3 DNA: TGTGCCAGCAGCTTGGGGGACAGGGCCGGCACTGAAGCTTTCTTT
CDR3 protein: CASSLGDRAGTEAFF

V gene: TRBV20-1
D gene: TRBD2
clone size: .
J gene: TRBJ2-3
CDR3 DNA: TGCAGTGCTAGAGATCCTACGGCGGGAGGTCCGGCAGATACGCAGTATTTT
CDR3 protein: CSARDPTAGGPADTQYF

V gene: TRBV12-3/TRBV12-4
D gene: .
clone size: .
J gene: TRBJ1-6
CDR3 DNA: TGTGCCAGCAGTCTCCCCCACGGGGCGCGTAATTCACCCCTCCACTTT
CDR3 protein: CASSLPHGARNSPLHF

V gene: TRBV11-2
D gene: .
clone size: .
J gene: TRBJ2-1
CDR3 DNA: TGTGCCAGCAGCTTAGATTCGCGGGATAGCTACAATGAGCAGTTCTTC
CDR3 protein: CASSLDSRDSYNEQFF

V gene: TRBV11-2
D gene: .
clone size: .
J gene: TRBJ2-6
CDR3 DNA: TGTGCCAGCAGCTTAGGAAGGAGAGGGGCCCCTTCTGCTGGGGCCAACGTCCTGACTTTC
CDR3 protein: CASSLGRRGAPSAGANVLTF

V gene: TRBV27
D gene: TRBD1
clone size: .
J gene: TRBJ1-2
CDR3 DNA: TGTGCCAGTCACTCGATCAAAACAGGGGGCGATGGCTACACCTTC
CDR3 protein: CASHSIKTGGDGYTF

V gene: TRBV18
D gene: TRBD2
clone size: .
J gene: TRBJ2-1
CDR3 DNA: TGTGCCAGCTCACCAAAAGTGGCGGGAGGATTGCATGAGCAGTTCTTC
CDR3 protein: CASSPKVAGGLHEQFF

V gene: TRBV15
D gene: TRBD1
clone size: few
J gene: TRBJ1-5
CDR3 DNA: TGTGCCACCAGCAGAGGGAATCGGGACAGTGTAAGACAGCCCCAGCATTTT
CDR3 protein: CATSRGNRDSVRQPQHF

V gene: TRBV20-1
D gene: .
clone size: .
J gene: TRBJ1-1
CDR3 DNA: TGCAGTGCGAAGGGACTGAAGAACACTGAAGCTTTCTTT
CDR3 protein: CSAKGLKNTEAFF

V gene: TRBV19
D gene: .
clone size: .
J gene: TRBJ1-2
CDR3 DNA: TGTGCCAGTAGTATCCCGACAAGAAATCCCTATGGCTACACCTTC
CDR3 protein: CASSIPTRNPYGYTF

V gene: TRBV11-2
D gene: TRBD2
clone size: .
J gene: TRBJ2-2
CDR3 DNA: TGTGCCAGCAAAGTAGCGGGAATCACCGGGGAGCTGTTTTTT
CDR3 protein: CASKVAGITGELFF

V gene: TRBV6-1
D gene: .
clone size: .
J gene: TRBJ1-2
CDR3 DNA: TGTGCCAGCAGTTGGGGTTCTGGCGGTGGCTACACCTTC
CDR3 protein: CASSWGSGGGYTF

V gene: TRBV19
D gene: .
clone size: .
J gene: TRBJ1-5
CDR3 DNA: TGTGCCAGTAGTGGGGGACCCCATCAGCCCCAGCATTTT
CDR3 protein: CASSGGPHQPQHF

V gene: TRBV7-2
D gene: TRBD2
clone size: .
J gene: TRBJ2-7
CDR3 DNA: TGTGCCAGCAGCTTATTTTCGCCGTGGCGGGAGAGGGGAATCTCCTACGAGCAGTACTTC
CDR3 protein: CASSLFSPWRERGISYEQYF

V gene: TRBV28
D gene: TRBD2
clone size: few
J gene: TRBJ2-5
CDR3 DNA: TGTGCCAGCAGTTTAACTAGCGGGAGGGGGTACCAAGAGACCCAGTACTTC
CDR3 protein: CASSLTSGRGYQETQYF

V gene: TRBV7-2
D gene: TRBD2
clone size: .
J gene: TRBJ2-2
CDR3 DNA: TGTGCCAGCAGCTTAGCAATTGGGGAGGGGATAACCGGGGAGCTGTTTTTT
CDR3 protein: CASSLAIGEGITGELFF

V gene: TRBV7-9
D gene: TRBD2
clone size: few
J gene: TRBJ2-1
CDR3 DNA: TGTGCCAGCAGCGGGCTGAGCGGGAGTCTGGGGGTTGGTGAGCAGTTCTTC
CDR3 protein: CASSGLSGSLGVGEQFF

V gene: TRBV20-1
D gene: .
clone size: .
J gene: TRBJ1-5
CDR3 DNA: TGCAGTGCTAGTGAAGGGACATATAGCAATCAGCCCCAGCATTTT
CDR3 protein: CSASEGTYSNQPQHF

V gene: TRBV6-1
D gene: .
clone size: .
J gene: TRBJ2-7
CDR3 DNA: TGTGCCAGCACGCTTGCGAATCGCGACGAGCAGTACTTC
CDR3 protein: CASTLANRDEQYF

V gene: TRBV28
D gene: TRBD2
clone size: .
J gene: TRBJ2-7
CDR3 DNA: TGTGCCAGCTCGGAGGGAGGGCCGGGCGAGCAGTACTTC
CDR3 protein: CASSEGGPGEQYF

V gene: TRBV7-2
D gene: .
clone size: .
J gene: TRBJ1-1
CDR3 DNA: TGTGCCAGCAAGGGTGGGGGGTGGACTGAAGCTTTCTTT
CDR3 protein: CASKGGGWTEAFF

V gene: TRBV28
D gene: TRBD1
clone size: few
J gene: TRBJ1-2
CDR3 DNA: TGTGCCAGCAACACGGGACAGGGGAGCTACACCTTC
CDR3 protein: CASNTGQGSYTF

V gene: TRBV12-3/TRBV12-4
D gene: .
clone size: .
J gene: TRBJ2-3
CDR3 DNA: TGTGCCAGCAGTTTCTCCCACCGCGGGTCAGATACGCAGTATTTT
CDR3 protein: CASSFSHRGSDTQYF

V gene: TRBV11-2
D gene: .
clone size: many
J gene: TRBJ1-1
CDR3 DNA: TGTGCCAGCAGCCCAGATCTGGTACAGAATGAAGCTTTCTTT
CDR3 protein: CASSPDLVQNEAFF

V gene: TRBV7-8
D gene: .
clone size: .
J gene: TRBJ2-3
CDR3 DNA: TGTGCCAGCAGCTTTTCTGTTACAGATACGCAGTATTTT
CDR3 protein: CASSFSVTDTQYF

V gene: TRBV19
D gene: .
clone size: .
J gene: TRBJ1-5
CDR3 DNA: TGTGCCACCGCCGGGGGGGCCAACAATCAGCCCCAGCATTTT
CDR3 protein: CATAGGANNQPQHF

V gene: TRBV28
D gene: TRBD2
clone size: few
J gene: TRBJ2-1
CDR3 DNA: TGTGCCAGCAGTTTAACCGAGGGGCGGGAGAATGGACCCTACAATGAGCAGTTCTTC
CDR3 protein: CASSLTEGRENGPYNEQFF

V gene: TRBV5-4
D gene: TRBD2
clone size: once
J gene: TRBJ2-1
CDR3 DNA: TGTGCCAGCAGTCCGACTAGCCCCGGGGACAATGAGCAGTTCTTC
CDR3 protein: CASSPTSPGDNEQFF

V gene: TRBV27
D gene: .
clone size: few
J gene: TRBJ2-7
CDR3 DNA: TGTGCCAGCAGTTTATCGGCCGGGGTGTCTTCGCAGCAGTACTTC
CDR3 protein: CASSLSAGVSSQQYF

V gene: TRBV5-4
D gene: .
clone size: few
J gene: TRBJ2-3
CDR3 DNA: TGTGCCAGCAGCTTACCTTACCCTAGCACAGATACGCAGTATTTT
CDR3 protein: CASSLPYPSTDTQYF

V gene: TRBV7-3
D gene: .
clone size: few
J gene: TRBJ1-1
CDR3 DNA: TGTGCCAGCAGCCGAACGGACAGTCTGAACACTGAAGCTTTCTTT
CDR3 protein: CASSRTDSLNTEAFF

V gene: TRBV19
D gene: .
clone size: .
J gene: TRBJ2-3
CDR3 DNA: TGTGCCAGTAGTCCCTCCACCTTAATCACAGATACGCAGTATTTT
CDR3 protein: CASSPSTLITDTQYF

V gene: TRBV28
D gene: .
clone size: few
J gene: TRBJ2-1
CDR3 DNA: TGTGCCAGCAGTTTATGGACAGGCCCTGACAATGAGCAGTTCTTC
CDR3 protein: CASSLWTGPDNEQFF

V gene: TRBV19
D gene: .
clone size: .
J gene: TRBJ1-5
CDR3 DNA: TGTGCCAGTATCCCAGGGGACCTAAATCAGCCCCAGCATTTT
CDR3 protein: CASIPGDLNQPQHF

V gene: TRBV5-1
D gene: TRBD2
clone size: once
J gene: TRBJ2-3
CDR3 DNA: TGCGCCAGCAGCTTCGGCGCGGGAGGGCCGACCGCAGATACGCAGTATTTT
CDR3 protein: CASSFGAGGPTADTQYF